The entry below describes one TCR beta chain. The data stem from a study of tumor-infiltrating lymphocytes in oesophageal squamous cell carcinoma. The CDR3 extends over 14 amino acids. Germline V gives CDR1 MDHEN, CDR2 SYDVKM. Via MiXCR, TCRdb re-called the PCR reads, giving one row per CDR3 protein. The data show 9,500 or so distinct CDR3 sequences, with around three fifths seen just once and about 33% held by the top ten. Material for sequencing was esophageal tumor tissue. This sequence was found in a male donor with esophageal squamous cell carcinoma. The V call is TRBV28, the J call TRBJ2-5; D is perhaps TRBD2 (5 bases). The J call is doubtful: the DNA matches TRBJ2-7 better. CDR3 nucleotides: TGTGCCAGCAGTTTACTCCCGGGATCCTACGAGCAGTACTTC. Protein sequence: CASSLLPGSYEQYF.